The entry below gives a single T cell receptor beta chain sequence along with its context. Its specificity is unknown. Germline V lookup: CDR1 SGHRS, CDR2 YFSETQ. This CDR3 region has 18 residues. V was cut by 4 bases and J by 5 bases, with 27 bases left in between. This sample stems from a study of T cell responses to AZD1222 COVID-19 vaccine. Study results and caveats: Close to half of all spike-specific TCRs reportedly target regions of the variants that are unmutated.

Assay: immunoSEQ multiplex PCR; the TCRdb copy retains only in-frame clones and omits some. The sample contains approximately 270,000 clones, almost 95% of which appear only once. This TCR was recovered from an adult who received the AZD1222 COVID-19 vaccine. The gene calls are TRBV5-1 and TRBJ1-1, with D possibly TRBD1 on 6 matching bases. The material was peripheral blood, obtained 28 days after the second AZD1222 dose. Here the CDR3 reads CASSPQAGGRVLSTEAFF. For the CDR3, the DNA is TGCGCCAGCAGCCCACAGGCCGGGGGGCGCGTCTTGAGTACTGAAGCTTTCTTT.